Presented here are 10 T cell receptor beta chains from one specimen sequenced in a study of T cells in Graves' hyperthyroidism and ophthalmopathy. Using RNA transcripts as the source, TCR beta CDR3 regions were amplified. An initial round of RT-PCR targeting the TCR CDR3 relied on the HTBI primer set. TCRdb itself ran the multiplex PCR reads through MiXCR, one entry per CDR3 protein. This table holds nearly 600,000 distinct CDR3 sequences, around 14% found once. Sample: blood. These TCRs come from a woman in her twenties or thirties with Graves' hyperthyroidism that later progressed to Graves' ophthalmopathy.

This clonotype appeared many times. One end of the junction is discordant with germline, which a read error may explain. The CDR3 is CASTLSLRASGNEQFF. CDR3 sequence (DNA): TGTGCCAGCACCTTAAGTCTCAGAGCAAGTGGAAATGAGCAGTTCTTC. This sequence joins TRBV11-3 and TRBJ2-1; D is undetermined. The germline V gene encodes CDR1 SGHNT and CDR2 YENEEA. The CDR3 is made up of 16 amino acids.

In this sample, this clonotype turned up many times. V gene TRBV28 combines with J gene TRBJ2-5, with 15 positions matching TRBD2. From germline, CDR1 is MDHEN and CDR2 SYDVKM. The J segment lost 7 bases and the V segment lost 4 bases, leaving 10 bases of the junction unmatched. The CDR3 contains 17 residues. The CDR3 reads CASSYALGLAGGGTQYF. In nucleotides, the CDR3 is TGTGCCAGCAGTTACGCCCTGGGACTAGCGGGAGGAGGGACCCAGTACTTC.

This clonotype was seen repeatedly, ten times or more. V gene TRBV24-1 combines with J gene TRBJ2-1; possibly TRBD2 for D (5 bases). V was trimmed by 6 bases and J by 8 bases, leaving 13 bases between them. The CDR3 spans 13 residues. Per germline, CDR1 KGHDR and CDR2 SFDVKD. The CDR3 DNA reads TGTGCCACCAGTACCTCCGGGGTCGATGAGCAGTTCTTC. Translating it yields CATSTSGVDEQFF.

The rearrangement uses TRBV9 and TRBJ2-1; D gene ambiguous. There are 14 residues in the CDR3. Per germline, CDR1 SGDLS and CDR2 YYNGEE. V lost 0 bases, J lost 5 bases, and 9 bases lay in between. CDR3 in DNA: TGTGCCAGCAGCGTAGATGCTCCGAACAATGAGCAGTTCTTC. It specifies CASSVDAPNNEQFF. The whole variable domain, filled in from reference TRBV9 and TRBJ2-1, reads DSGVTQTPKHLITATGQRVTLRCSPRSGDLSVYWYQQSLDQGLQFLIQYYNGEERAKGNILERFSAQQFPDLHSELNLSSLELGDSALYFCASSVDAPNNEQFFGPGTRLTVL.

In this sample, this clonotype turned up a few times. The junction shows a germline mismatch at one end, possibly a read error. The chain has TRBV19 and TRBJ2-1; 15 bases fit TRBD2. Germline V gives CDR1 LNHDA, CDR2 SQIVND (reference sequence). The CDR3 is 15 residues long. CDR3 bases: TGTGCCAGTAGCCCCTTGGGACTAGCGGGAGGCCTCCCAGTCTTC. It translates to CASSPLGLAGGLPVF.

This clonotype was detected ten times or more. The chain recombines TRBV7-9 with TRBJ1-6; no clear D gene. CDR3 length: 12 residues. Germline V CDR1 and CDR2: SEHNR, FQNEAQ (reference sequence). Trimming shortened V by 4 bases and J by 7 bases, and 5 bases separated the two germline ends. Written as DNA, the CDR3 is TGTGCCAGCAGCTCCGAAAATTCACCCCTCCACTTT. Amino acids: CASSSENSPLHF.

V gene TRBV7-8 combines with J gene TRBJ2-3; 8 bases align to TRBD1. The V gene's germline CDR1 is SGHVS and CDR2 FQNEAQ. The junction had 5 bases not matched to a gene; V was cut back by 5 bases and J by 4 bases. The CDR3 extends over 14 amino acids. The CDR3 nucleotides are TGTGCCAGCAGCCCGGACAGGGAGCCAGATACGCAGTATTTT. This gives the protein CASSPDREPDTQYF.

Ten or more counts support this clonotype. The chain combines TRBV5-1 with TRBJ1-5, with a tentative D call TRBD1 (6 bases). With 0 bases removed from V and 7 bases from J, the gap between germline ends came to 11 bases. Germline CDR1 and CDR2: SGHRS and YFSETQ. This CDR3 has 14 residues. CDR3 DNA sequence: TGCGCCAGCAGCTTGGAGGGGGTCCCACAGCCCCAGCATTTT. Its translation is CASSLEGVPQPQHF. Full variable domain (missing parts from reference TRBV5-1 and TRBJ1-5): KAGVTQTPRYLIKTRGQQVTLSCSPISGHRSVSWYQQTPGQGLQFLFEYFSETQRNKGNFPGRFSGRQFSNSRSEMNVSTLELGDSALYLCASSLEGVPQPQHFGDGTRLSIL.

This clonotype was counted between two and nine times. The V gene is TRBV19, the J gene TRBJ1-5; D call uncertain. The CDR3 has 13 residues. The V and J ends lost 7 bases and 0 bases respectively, with 7 bases between them. Germline lookup yields CDR1 LNHDA and CDR2 SQIVND (reference sequence). DNA of the CDR3: TGTGCCAGTATGGGGTATAGCAATCAGCCCCAGCATTTT. Protein product: CASMGYSNQPQHF.

Ten or more counts support this clonotype. The chain joins TRBV20-1 to TRBJ2-1; D tentatively fits TRBD1 or TRBD2 (5 bases each). This CDR3 region has 14 residues. Germline CDR1 DFQATT, CDR2 SNEGSKA (reference sequence). V was cut by 6 bases and J by 7 bases, with 19 bases left in between. CDR3 in DNA: TGCAGTGCCGAGACCGGGACCAGCCCAAATGAGCAGTTCTTC. Its protein is CSAETGTSPNEQFF.